Below, 11 T cell receptor beta chains from the same sample are listed, as sequenced in a study of beta chain features in type 1 diabetes. General study results and limits: There was a moderate but significant shortening of TCRB CDR3s in all four CD4+ subsets of Type 1 diabetes patients.

These TCRs' antigens remain unknown. cDNA synthesis used the whole RNA isolate, giving expressed TCRB sequences. Here immunoSEQ multiplex PCR was the method, and the copy in TCRdb shows in-frame clones only, minus some. The sample carries 500,000 to 800,000 clones, approximately 13% recorded once. Sequencing was carried out using naive CD4+ T cells from blood. The receptor source for this set is a man younger than 45 with type 1 diabetes.

This clone was counted a few times. The chain uses TRBV9 and TRBJ2-1; D perhaps matches TRBD1 (5 bases). Between the trimmed V and J ends, which lost 0 bases and 9 bases, there was a span of 10 bases. The CDR3 is 13 residues long. Germline values: CDR1 SGDLS, CDR2 YYNGEE. This CDR3 reads CASSVGQGREQFF. In nucleotides, the CDR3 is TGTGCCAGCAGCGTAGGTCAGGGCCGTGAGCAGTTCTTC.

This clone was observed once. J is TRBJ2-5 and V is TRBV6-5; no firm D call. Trimming took 2 bases from V and 4 from J, leaving 11 bases between them. The CDR3 consists of 14 residues. The germline V gene encodes CDR1 MNHEY and CDR2 SVGAGI. The CDR3 DNA reads TGTGCCAGCAGTTACAGGGATCTCCCAGAGACCCAGTACTTC. This codes for CASSYRDLPETQYF.

This clone was seen a handful of times. The J gene is TRBJ1-2, the V gene TRBV18, with unresolved D. Looked up from germline, CDR1 is KGHSH and CDR2 is LQKENI. The V end lost 2 bases, the J end lost 4 bases, and 8 bases lay between the germline ends. The CDR3 consists of 13 residues. CDR3 protein: CASSPEKGYGYTF. CDR3 in DNA: TGTGCCAGCTCACCAGAAAAGGGCTATGGCTACACCTTC.

A few counts support this clone. The CDR3 DNA reads TGTGCCAGCTCACCACCGGGCCTCACTGAAGCTTTCTTT. Its translation is CASSPPGLTEAFF. This chain links TRBV18 with TRBJ1-1; D not resolved. The CDR3 runs to 13 residues. The germline V gene encodes CDR1 KGHSH and CDR2 LQKENI. V shed 0 bases and J shed 4 bases, with 6 bases lying between them. The full variable domain, with the rest looked up from reference TRBV18 and TRBJ1-1, is NAGVMQNPRHLVRRRGQEARLRCSPMKGHSHVYWYRQLPEEGLKFMVYLQKENIIDESGMPKERFSAEFPKEGPSILRIQQVVRGDSAAYFCASSPPGLTEAFFGQGTRLTVV.

This rearrangement joins TRBV28 to TRBJ1-4, with 7 bases that match TRBD1. CDR3 length: 17 amino acids. V shed 6 bases, J shed 8 bases, and the junction held 18 bases outside the gene matches. The germline V gene has CDR1 MDHEN and CDR2 SYDVKM. The CDR3: CASRPFGTAGPFEKLFF. In DNA, the CDR3 is TGTGCCAGCAGGCCGTTTGGGACAGCAGGACCCTTCGAAAAACTGTTTTTT. Looking up the rest from reference TRBV28 and TRBJ1-4 gives the full variable domain: DVKVTQSSRYLVKRTGEKVFLECVQDMDHENMFWYRQDPGLGLRLIYFSYDVKMKEKGDIPEGYSVSREKKERFSLILESASTNQTSMYLCASRPFGTAGPFEKLFFGSGTQLSVL.

The chain links TRBV30 to TRBJ1-2, with TRBD1 identical over 9 bases. CDR1 is GTSNPN, CDR2 SVGIG, per germline (reference sequence). The CDR3 runs 18 residues. J lost 8 bases, V lost 5 bases, and 24 bases had no gene match. CDR3 in DNA: TGTGCCTGGGGGGGCCCCGGGACAGGGCTCCTTCCGCGGGCGGGCTACACCTTC. It encodes CAWGGPGTGLLPRAGYTF.

This clone was observed a handful of times. The genes are TRBV5-8 and TRBJ2-6, with D tentatively TRBD2 (6 bases). The CDR3 contains 16 residues. Germline CDR1 and CDR2: SGHTS and YDEGEE. Between the trimmed V and J ends, which lost 4 bases and 0 bases, there was a span of 11 bases. CDR3 nucleotides: TGTGCCAGCAGCCCGCTGGGGGGCTCTGGGGCCAACGTCCTGACTTTC. Residues: CASSPLGGSGANVLTF.

This rearrangement joins TRBV9 to TRBJ1-4, with D uncertain. The CDR3 contains 15 residues. Germline CDR1 and CDR2: SGDLS and YYNGEE. V shed 2 bases and J shed 3 bases, with 11 bases lying between them. The CDR3 here is CASSVGEVANEKLFF. The DNA of the CDR3 is TGTGCCAGCAGCGTCGGCGAGGTAGCTAATGAAAAACTGTTTTTT. Full variable domain (remainder filled in from reference TRBV9 and TRBJ1-4): DSGVTQTPKHLITATGQRVTLRCSPRSGDLSVYWYQQSLDQGLQFLIQYYNGEERAKGNILERFSAQQFPDLHSELNLSSLELGDSALYFCASSVGEVANEKLFFGSGTQLSVL.

This chain connects TRBV6-5 to TRBJ1-5; no reliable D call. Germline values: CDR1 MNHEY, CDR2 SVGAGI. This CDR3 is 16 amino acids long. V was trimmed by 0 bases and J by 1 base, leaving 10 bases between them. The CDR3 protein is CASSYSGGDSNQPQHF. The CDR3 DNA reads TGTGCCAGCAGTTACTCGGGAGGTGACAGCAATCAGCCCCAGCATTTT.

The chain is built from TRBV7-8 and TRBJ2-1, with D perhaps TRBD2 (5 bases). Trimming shortened V by 2 bases and J by 5 bases, and 16 bases separated the two germline ends. CDR1 is SGHVS, CDR2 FQNEAQ, per germline. The CDR3 is 16 amino acids. CDR3 region: CASSLQAPGNHNEQFF. CDR3 in DNA: TGTGCCAGCAGCTTACAGGCCCCGGGGAATCACAATGAGCAGTTCTTC. The complete variable domain, with remaining parts taken from reference TRBV7-8 and TRBJ2-1, reads GAGVSQSPRYKVAKRGQDVALRCDPISGHVSLFWYQQALGQGPEFLTYFQNEAQLDKSGLPSDRFFAERPEGSVSTLKIQRTQQEDSAVYLCASSLQAPGNHNEQFFGPGTRLTVL.

The J gene is TRBJ1-1, the V gene TRBV7-9; weak D call: TRBD1 (6 bases). This CDR3 contains 14 residues. Germline V gene lookup returns CDR1 SEHNR and CDR2 FQNEAQ (reference sequence). V was pared by 8 bases and J by 0 bases, with 13 bases between. The CDR3 here is CASRGLGMNTEAFF. The CDR3, as DNA: TGTGCCAGCCGGGGGCTCGGGATGAACACTGAAGCTTTCTTT.